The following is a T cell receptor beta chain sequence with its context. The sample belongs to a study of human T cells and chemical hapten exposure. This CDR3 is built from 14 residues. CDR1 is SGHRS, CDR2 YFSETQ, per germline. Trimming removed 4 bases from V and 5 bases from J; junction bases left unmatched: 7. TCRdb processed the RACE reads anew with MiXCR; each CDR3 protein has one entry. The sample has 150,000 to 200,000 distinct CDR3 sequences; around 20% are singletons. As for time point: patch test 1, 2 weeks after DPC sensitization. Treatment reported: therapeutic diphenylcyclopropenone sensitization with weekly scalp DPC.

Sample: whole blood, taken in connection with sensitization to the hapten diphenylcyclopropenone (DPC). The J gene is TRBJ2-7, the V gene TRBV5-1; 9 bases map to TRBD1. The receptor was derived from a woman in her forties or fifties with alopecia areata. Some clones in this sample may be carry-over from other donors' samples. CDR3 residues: CASSMDRGRDEQYF. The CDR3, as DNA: TGCGCCAGCAGCATGGACAGGGGAAGAGACGAGCAGTACTTC.